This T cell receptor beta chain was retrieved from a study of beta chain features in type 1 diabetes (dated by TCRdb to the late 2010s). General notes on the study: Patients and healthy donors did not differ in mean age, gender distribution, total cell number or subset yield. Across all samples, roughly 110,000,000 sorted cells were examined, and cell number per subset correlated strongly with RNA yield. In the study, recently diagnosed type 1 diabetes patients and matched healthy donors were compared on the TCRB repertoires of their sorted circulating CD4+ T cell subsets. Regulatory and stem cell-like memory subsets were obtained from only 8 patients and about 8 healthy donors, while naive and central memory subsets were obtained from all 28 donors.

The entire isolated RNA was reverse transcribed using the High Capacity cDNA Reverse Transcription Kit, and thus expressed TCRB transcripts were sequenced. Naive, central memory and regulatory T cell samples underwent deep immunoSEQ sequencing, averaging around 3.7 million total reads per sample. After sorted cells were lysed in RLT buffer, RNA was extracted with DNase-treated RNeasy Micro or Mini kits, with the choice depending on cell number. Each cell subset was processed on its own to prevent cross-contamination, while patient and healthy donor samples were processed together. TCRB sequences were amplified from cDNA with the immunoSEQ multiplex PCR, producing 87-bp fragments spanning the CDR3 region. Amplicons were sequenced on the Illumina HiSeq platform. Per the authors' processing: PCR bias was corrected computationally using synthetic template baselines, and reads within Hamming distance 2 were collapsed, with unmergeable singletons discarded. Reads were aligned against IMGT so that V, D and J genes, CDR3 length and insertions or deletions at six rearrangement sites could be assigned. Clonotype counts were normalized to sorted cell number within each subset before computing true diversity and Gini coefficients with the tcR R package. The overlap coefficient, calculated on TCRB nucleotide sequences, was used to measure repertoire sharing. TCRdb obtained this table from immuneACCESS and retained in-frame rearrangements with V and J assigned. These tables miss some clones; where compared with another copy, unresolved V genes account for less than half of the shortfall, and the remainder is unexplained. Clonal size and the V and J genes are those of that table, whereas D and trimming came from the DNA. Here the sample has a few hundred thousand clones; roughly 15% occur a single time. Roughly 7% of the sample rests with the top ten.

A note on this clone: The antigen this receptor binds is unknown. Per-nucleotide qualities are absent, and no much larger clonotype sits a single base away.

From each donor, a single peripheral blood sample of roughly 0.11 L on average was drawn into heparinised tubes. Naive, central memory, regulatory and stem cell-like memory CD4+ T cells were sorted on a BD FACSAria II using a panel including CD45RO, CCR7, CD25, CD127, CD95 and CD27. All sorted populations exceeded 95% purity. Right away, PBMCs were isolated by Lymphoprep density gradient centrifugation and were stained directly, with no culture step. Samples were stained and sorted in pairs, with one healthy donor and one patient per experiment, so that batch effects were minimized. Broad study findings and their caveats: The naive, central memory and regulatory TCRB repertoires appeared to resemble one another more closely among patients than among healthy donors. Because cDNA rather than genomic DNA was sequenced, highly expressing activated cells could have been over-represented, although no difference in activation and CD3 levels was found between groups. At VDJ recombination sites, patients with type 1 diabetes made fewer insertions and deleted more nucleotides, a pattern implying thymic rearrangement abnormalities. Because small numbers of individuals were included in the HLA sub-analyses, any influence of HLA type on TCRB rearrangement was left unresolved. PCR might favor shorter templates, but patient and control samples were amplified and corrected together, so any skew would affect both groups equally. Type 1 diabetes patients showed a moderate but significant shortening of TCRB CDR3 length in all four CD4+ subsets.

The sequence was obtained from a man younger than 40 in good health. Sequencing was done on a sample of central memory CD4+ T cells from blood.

The DNA is as follows: TGTGCCAGCAGCCAAGATAGTGGACAGTACAATGAGCAGTTCTTC. Its coded protein is CASSQDSGQYNEQFF. The receptor chain draws on TRBV14 and TRBJ2-1, and possibly TRBD1, on 6 matching bases. There are 15 amino acids in the CDR3, from cysteine to phenylalanine inclusive. The sequence is cut down to CDR3 DNA, 45 bases in frame from base 1. CDR1 and CDR2, looked up from the germline V gene, are SGHDN and FVKESK. Deletion took 0 bases off V and 4 bases off J, with a span of 10 bases between the germline ends.